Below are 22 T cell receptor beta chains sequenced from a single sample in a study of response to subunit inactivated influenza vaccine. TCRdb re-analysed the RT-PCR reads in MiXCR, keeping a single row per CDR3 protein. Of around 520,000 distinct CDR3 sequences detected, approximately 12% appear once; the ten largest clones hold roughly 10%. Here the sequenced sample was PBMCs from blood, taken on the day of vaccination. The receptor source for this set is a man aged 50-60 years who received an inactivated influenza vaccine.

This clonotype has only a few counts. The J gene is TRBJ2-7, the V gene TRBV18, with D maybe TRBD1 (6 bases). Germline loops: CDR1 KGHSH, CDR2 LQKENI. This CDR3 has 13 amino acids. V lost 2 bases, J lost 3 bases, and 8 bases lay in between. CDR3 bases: TGTGCCAGCTCACCAAGGGACATCTACGAGCAGTACTTC. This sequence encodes CASSPRDIYEQYF.

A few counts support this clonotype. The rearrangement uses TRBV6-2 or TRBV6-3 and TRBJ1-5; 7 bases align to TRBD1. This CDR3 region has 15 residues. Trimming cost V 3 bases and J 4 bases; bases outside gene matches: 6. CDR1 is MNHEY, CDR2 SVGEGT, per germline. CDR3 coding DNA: TGTGCCAGCAGTTATTCAGGGGGAAGGAATCAGCCCCAGCATTTT. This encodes CASSYSGGRNQPQHF.

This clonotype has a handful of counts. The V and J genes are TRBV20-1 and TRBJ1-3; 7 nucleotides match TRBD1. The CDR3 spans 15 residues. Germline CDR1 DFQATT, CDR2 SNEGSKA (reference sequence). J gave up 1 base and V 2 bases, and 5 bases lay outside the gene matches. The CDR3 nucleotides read TGCAGTGCTAGACTTTTCAGGGGGTCTGGAAACACCATATATTTT. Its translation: CSARLFRGSGNTIYF.

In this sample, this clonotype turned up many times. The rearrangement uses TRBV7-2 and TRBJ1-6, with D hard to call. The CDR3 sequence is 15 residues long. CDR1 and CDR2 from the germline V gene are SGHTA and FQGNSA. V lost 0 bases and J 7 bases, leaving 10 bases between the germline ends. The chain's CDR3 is CASSLAYHSNSPLHF. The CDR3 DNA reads TGTGCCAGCAGCTTAGCGTATCACAGCAATTCACCCCTCCACTTT.

The chain's CDR3 is CASSVYFTDTQYF. CDR3 sequence (DNA): TGTGCCAGCAGCGTATACTTCACAGATACGCAGTATTTT. This chain links TRBV9 with TRBJ2-3; D call uncertain. The V gene lost 1 base and the J gene lost 2 bases, with 5 bases spanning the gap. CDR3 length: 13 residues. Germline loops: CDR1 SGDLS, CDR2 YYNGEE.

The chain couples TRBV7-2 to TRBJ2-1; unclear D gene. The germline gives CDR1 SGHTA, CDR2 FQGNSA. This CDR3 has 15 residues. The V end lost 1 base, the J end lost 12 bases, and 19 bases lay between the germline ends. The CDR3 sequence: CASSLGPMGVYGQFF. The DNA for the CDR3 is TGTGCCAGCAGCTTAGGTCCTATGGGCGTCTATGGGCAGTTCTTC.

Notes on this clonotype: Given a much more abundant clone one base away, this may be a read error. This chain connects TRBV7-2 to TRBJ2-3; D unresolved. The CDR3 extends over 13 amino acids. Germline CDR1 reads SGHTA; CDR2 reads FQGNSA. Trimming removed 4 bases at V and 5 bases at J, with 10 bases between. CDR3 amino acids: CASSSPPGDTQYF. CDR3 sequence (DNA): TGTGCCAGCAGCTCCCCCCCGGGAGATACGCAGTATTTT.

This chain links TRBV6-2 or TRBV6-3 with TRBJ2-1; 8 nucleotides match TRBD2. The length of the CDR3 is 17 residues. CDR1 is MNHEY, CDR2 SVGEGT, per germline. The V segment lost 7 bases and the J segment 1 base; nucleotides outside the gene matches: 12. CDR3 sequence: CASNIAGIAASYNEQFF. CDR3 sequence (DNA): TGTGCCAGCAACATAGCGGGAATTGCAGCATCCTACAATGAGCAGTTCTTC.

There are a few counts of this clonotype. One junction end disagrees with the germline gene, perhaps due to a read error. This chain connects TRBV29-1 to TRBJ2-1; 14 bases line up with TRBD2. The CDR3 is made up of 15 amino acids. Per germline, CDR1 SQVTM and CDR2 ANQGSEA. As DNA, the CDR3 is TGCAGCGTTGAGGGACTAGCGGGAGTCGTGGGTGAGCAGCTCTTC. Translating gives CSVEGLAGVVGEQLF.

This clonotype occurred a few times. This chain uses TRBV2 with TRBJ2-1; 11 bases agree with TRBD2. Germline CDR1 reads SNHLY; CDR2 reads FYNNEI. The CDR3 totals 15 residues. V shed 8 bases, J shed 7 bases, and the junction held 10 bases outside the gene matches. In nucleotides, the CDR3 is TGTGCCAGCGCAGGAGTAGCGGGGGGGAATAATGAGCAGTTCTTC. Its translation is CASAGVAGGNNEQFF.

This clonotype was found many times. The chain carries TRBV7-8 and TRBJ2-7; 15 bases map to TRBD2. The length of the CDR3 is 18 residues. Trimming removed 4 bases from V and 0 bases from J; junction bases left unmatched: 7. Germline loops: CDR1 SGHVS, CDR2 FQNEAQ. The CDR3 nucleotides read TGTGCCAGCAGCTCGGGACTAGCGGGAGGCCCTGACTCCTACGAGCAGTACTTC. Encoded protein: CASSSGLAGGPDSYEQYF. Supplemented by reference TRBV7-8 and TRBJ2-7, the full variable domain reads GAGVSQSPRYKVAKRGQDVALRCDPISGHVSLFWYQQALGQGPEFLTYFQNEAQLDKSGLPSDRFFAERPEGSVSTLKIQRTQQEDSAVYLCASSSGLAGGPDSYEQYFGPGTRLTVT.

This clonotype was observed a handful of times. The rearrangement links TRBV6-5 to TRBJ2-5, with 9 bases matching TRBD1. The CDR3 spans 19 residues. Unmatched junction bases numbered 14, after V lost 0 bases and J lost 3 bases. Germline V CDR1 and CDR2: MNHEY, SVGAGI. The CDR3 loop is CASSYSPDRGFSPEETQYF. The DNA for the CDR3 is TGTGCCAGCAGTTACTCGCCGGACAGGGGATTTTCCCCCGAAGAGACCCAGTACTTC.

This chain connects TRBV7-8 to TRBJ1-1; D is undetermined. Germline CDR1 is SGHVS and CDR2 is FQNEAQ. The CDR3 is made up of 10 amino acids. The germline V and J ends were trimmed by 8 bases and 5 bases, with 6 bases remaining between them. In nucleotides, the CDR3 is TGTGCCAGCGGTGGGACTGAAGCTTTCTTT. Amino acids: CASGGTEAFF.

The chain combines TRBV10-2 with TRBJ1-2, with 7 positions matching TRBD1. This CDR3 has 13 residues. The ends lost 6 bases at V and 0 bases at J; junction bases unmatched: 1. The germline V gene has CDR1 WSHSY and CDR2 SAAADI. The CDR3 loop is CASRTGTNYGYTF. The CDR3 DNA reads TGCGCCAGCAGGACAGGGACTAACTATGGCTACACCTTC.

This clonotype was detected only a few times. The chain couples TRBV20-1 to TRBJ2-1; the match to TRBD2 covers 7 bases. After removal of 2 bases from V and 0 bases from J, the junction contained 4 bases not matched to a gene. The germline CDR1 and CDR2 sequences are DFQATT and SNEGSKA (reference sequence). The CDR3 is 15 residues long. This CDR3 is CSARMGGPSYNEQFF. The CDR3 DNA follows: TGCAGTGCTAGAATGGGAGGGCCCTCCTACAATGAGCAGTTCTTC.

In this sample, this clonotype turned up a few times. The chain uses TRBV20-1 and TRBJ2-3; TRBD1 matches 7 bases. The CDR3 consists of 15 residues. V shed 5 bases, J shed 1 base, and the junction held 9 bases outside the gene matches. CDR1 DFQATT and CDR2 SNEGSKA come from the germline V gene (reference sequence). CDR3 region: CSAPDRVLGTDTQYF. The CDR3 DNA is TGCAGTGCTCCTGACAGGGTTTTGGGCACAGATACGCAGTATTTT.

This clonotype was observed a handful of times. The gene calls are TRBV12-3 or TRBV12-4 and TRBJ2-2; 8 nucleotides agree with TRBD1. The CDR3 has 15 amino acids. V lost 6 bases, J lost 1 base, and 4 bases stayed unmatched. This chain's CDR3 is CASRTTGGNTGELFF. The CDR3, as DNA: TGTGCCAGCAGAACAACAGGGGGGAACACCGGGGAGCTGTTTTTT.

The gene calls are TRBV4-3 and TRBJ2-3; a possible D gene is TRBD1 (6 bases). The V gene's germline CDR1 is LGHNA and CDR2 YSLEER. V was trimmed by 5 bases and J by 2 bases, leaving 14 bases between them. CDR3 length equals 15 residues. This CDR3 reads CASSSHRVPTDTQYF. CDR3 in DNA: TGCGCCAGCAGCTCTCACAGGGTCCCCACAGATACGCAGTATTTT.

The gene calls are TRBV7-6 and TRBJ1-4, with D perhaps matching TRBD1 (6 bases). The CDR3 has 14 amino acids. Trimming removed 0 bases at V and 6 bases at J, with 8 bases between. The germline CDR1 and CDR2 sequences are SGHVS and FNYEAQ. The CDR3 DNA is TGTGCCAGCAGCTTAGCGGGGGCATATGAAAAACTGTTTTTT. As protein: CASSLAGAYEKLFF.

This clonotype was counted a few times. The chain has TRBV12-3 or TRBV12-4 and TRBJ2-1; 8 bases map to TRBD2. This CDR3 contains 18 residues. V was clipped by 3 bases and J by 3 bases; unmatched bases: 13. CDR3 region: CASSLSPWGLGFYNEQFF. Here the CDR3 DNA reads TGTGCCAGCAGTTTGTCTCCATGGGGACTAGGCTTCTACAATGAGCAGTTCTTC.

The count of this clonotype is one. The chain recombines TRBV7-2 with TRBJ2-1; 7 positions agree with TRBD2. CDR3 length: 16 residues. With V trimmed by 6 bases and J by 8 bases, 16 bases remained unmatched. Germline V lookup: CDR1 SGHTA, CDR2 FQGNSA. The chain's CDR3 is CASRPTGTTPSDEQFF. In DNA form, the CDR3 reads TGTGCCAGCAGGCCAACCGGGACTACCCCCTCCGATGAGCAGTTCTTC.

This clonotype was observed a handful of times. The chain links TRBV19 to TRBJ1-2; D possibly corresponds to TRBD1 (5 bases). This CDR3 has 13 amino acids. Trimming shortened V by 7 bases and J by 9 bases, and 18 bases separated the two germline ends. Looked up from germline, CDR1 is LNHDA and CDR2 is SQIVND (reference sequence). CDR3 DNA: TGTGCCAGTATGATCCCCCGGGACGGAAGCTACACCTTC. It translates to CASMIPRDGSYTF.